This T cell receptor beta chain was sequenced during a study of shared clonotypes between healthy human individuals. Notes on the study in general: Shared clonotypes across all four donors exceeded non-shared ones in generation probability.

CDR1 is SGDLS and CDR2 is YYNGEE in the germline V gene. This CDR3 region has 15 residues. Trimming shortened V by 2 bases and J by 7 bases, and 13 bases separated the two germline ends. Naive CD8 cells lacked CD45RO and underwent positive selection for CCR7, leaving out terminally differentiated effector memory CD45RA+ cells. Caucasian adults residing in Nashville, Tennessee made up all the donors. The sample holds one count of this clone. Its antigen remains unidentified. Clones were sequenced by immunoSEQ multiplex PCR, and TCRdb holds only the in-frame ones, with some missing. The data contain millions of clones, over 85% of them singletons.

The chain uses TRBV9 and TRBJ1-6, with D unresolved. The clonotype originates from a man aged 18 to 35 in good health. Sequencing was done on a sample of naive CD8+ T cells sorted from blood. For the CDR3, the DNA is TGTGCCAGCAGCGTTTCCAGTACCCTAAATTCACCCCTCCACTTT. It encodes CASSVSSTLNSPLHF.